One and the same sample provided the 13 T cell receptor beta chains below, sequenced in a study of response to subunit inactivated influenza vaccine listed by TCRdb under 2018. Libraries came from RT-PCR. Sequenced using an Illumina HiSeq 2500. TCRdb trimmed public reads at Q25 via fastp, called clones via MiXCR and kept in-frame beta chains. Entries that share a CDR3 protein sequence are merged under the most common genes and DNA. The sample table contains hundreds of thousands of distinct CDR3 sequences; only one count was recorded for 15% to 20% of them. The ten top clones hold approximately 11% of the sample. The specimen comprised PBMCs from blood, sampled approximately 5 days after vaccination. The receptors derive from a man aged 50 to 59 who received an inactivated influenza vaccine. Donor details come from another sample of the same person, matched by shared clones.

A remark on this clonotype: Possible read error: a much larger clone is one base away. The rearrangement links TRBV12-3 or TRBV12-4 to TRBJ1-5; weak D call: TRBD1 (5 bases). Trimming stripped 3 bases from V and 7 bases from J, with 16 bases between. This CDR3 is 15 amino acids long. The CDR3 DNA follows: TGTGCCAGCAGTTTTCTGCAGGGCCTCAGGCAGCCCCAGCATTTT. Translating it yields CASSFLQGLRQPQHF.

V is TRBV18 and J is TRBJ2-1; D remains ambiguous. V was pared by 2 bases and J by 9 bases, with 11 bases between. This CDR3 has 13 amino acids. Looked up from germline, CDR1 is KGHSH and CDR2 is LQKENI. CDR3 sequence: CASSPKGDGEQFF. The DNA for the CDR3 is TGTGCCAGCTCACCAAAAGGAGACGGTGAGCAGTTCTTC. Based on the CDR3 plus reference TRBV18 and TRBJ2-1, the full variable domain is NAGVMQNPRHLVRRRGQEARLRCSPMKGHSHVYWYRQLPEEGLKFMVYLQKENIIDESGMPKERFSAEFPKEGPSILRIQQVVRGDSAAYFCASSPKGDGEQFFGPGTRLTVL.

The chain carries TRBV4-3 and TRBJ2-7; TRBD1 agrees at 7 bases. The CDR3 totals 17 residues. Germline CDR1 reads LGHNA; CDR2 reads YSLEER. V was clipped by 1 base and J by 2 bases; unmatched bases: 11. The CDR3 sequence: CASSQALPQGSPYEQYF. In nucleotides, the CDR3 is TGCGCCAGCAGCCAAGCCCTCCCACAGGGGTCCCCCTACGAGCAGTACTTC.

In its sample, this clonotype was seen a few times. The rearrangement joins TRBV4-2 to TRBJ2-3; D is ambiguous. The CDR3 is 17 amino acids. With 0 bases removed from V and 2 bases from J, the gap between germline ends came to 15 bases. The germline V gene encodes CDR1 LGHNA and CDR2 YNFKEQ. The CDR3 DNA is TGTGCCAGCAGCCAAGATCAACAGATTAGGCACACAGATACGCAGTATTTT. Protein: CASSQDQQIRHTDTQYF.

This clonotype has more than one count but fewer than ten. The chain carries TRBV12-3 or TRBV12-4 and TRBJ2-4, with D perhaps matching TRBD1 (6 bases). The CDR3 contains 16 residues. Trimming shortened V by 6 bases and J by 8 bases, and 23 bases separated the two germline ends. The CDR3 here is CASSPAFFWGPDIQYF. CDR3 nucleotides: TGTGCCAGCAGCCCGGCGTTCTTTTGGGGGCCGGACATTCAGTACTTC.

This clonotype came up many times. The V and J genes are TRBV20-1 and TRBJ1-1, with D hard to call. The CDR3 spans 13 residues. Germline CDR1 is DFQATT and CDR2 is SNEGSKA (reference sequence). Between the trimmed V and J ends, which lost 3 bases and 0 bases, there was a span of 8 bases. CDR3 bases: TGCAGTGCTAGCGAGCACCTGAACACTGAAGCTTTCTTT. As protein: CSASEHLNTEAFF.

There are many counts of this clonotype. This sequence joins TRBV7-9 and TRBJ2-3, with D unresolved. V lost 5 bases, J lost 0 bases, and 9 bases lay in between. There are 14 residues in the CDR3. The germline gives CDR1 SEHNR, CDR2 FQNEAQ (reference sequence). CDR3 region: CASSHESSTDTQYF. Here the CDR3 DNA reads TGTGCCAGCAGCCACGAATCTAGCACAGATACGCAGTATTTT. Complete variable domain (other parts from reference TRBV7-9 and TRBJ2-3): DTGVSQNPRHKITKRGQNVTFRCDPISEHNRLYWYRQTLGQGPEFLTYFQNEAQLEKSRLLSDRFSAERPKGSFSTLEIQRTEQGDSAMYLCASSHESSTDTQYFGPGTRLTVL.

This clonotype has just a few counts. The chain employs TRBV20-1 and TRBJ2-3; possible D gene TRBD2, 5 bases. The germline V gene has CDR1 DFQATT and CDR2 SNEGSKA (reference sequence). Deletions cut 1 base from V and 1 base from J, with 18 bases between. The CDR3 is made up of 17 amino acids. CDR3 sequence reads: CSARGLRGSGGTDTQYF. The CDR3 coding sequence is TGCAGTGCTAGAGGTCTGCGTGGGAGCGGCGGCACAGATACGCAGTATTTT.

This clonotype was counted a few times. The chain combines TRBV7-9 with TRBJ2-5; D is perhaps TRBD1 or TRBD2 (6 bases each). The CDR3 contains 16 residues. The germline gives CDR1 SEHNR, CDR2 FQNEAQ (reference sequence). V shed 8 bases and J shed 3 bases, with 22 bases lying between them. As DNA, the CDR3 is TGTGCCAGCCCGAAGGGGGAGGTCAGGACCGAAGAGACCCAGTACTTC. As protein: CASPKGEVRTEETQYF.

The chain couples TRBV20-1 to TRBJ2-5; 7 bases match TRBD2. V lost 6 bases to trimming and J lost 5 bases; unmatched junction nucleotides: 12. This CDR3 spans 14 amino acids. Germline V gene sequence: CDR1 DFQATT, CDR2 SNEGSKA (reference sequence). CDR3 amino acids: CSARTLASRETQYF. The CDR3 DNA is TGCAGTGCCAGAACACTAGCGAGCAGGGAGACCCAGTACTTC.

The rearrangement links TRBV6-1 to TRBJ1-6, with 7 bases identical to TRBD1. CDR3 length: 14 amino acids. Trimming took 7 bases from V and 7 from J; bases not matched to a gene: 7. The germline CDR1 and CDR2 sequences are MNHNS and SASEGT. CDR3 sequence reads: CASNQDRLNSPLHF. DNA of the CDR3: TGTGCCAGCAACCAGGACAGGCTGAATTCACCCCTCCACTTT.

The V call is TRBV12-3 or TRBV12-4, the J call TRBJ2-1, with a possible D match to TRBD2 (6 bases). This CDR3 region has 14 residues. V was pared by 11 bases and J by 6 bases, with 20 bases between. CDR3 protein: CASLGGIPFNEQFF. The CDR3 DNA reads as TGTGCCTCCCTAGGCGGGATCCCGTTCAATGAGCAGTTCTTC.

This clonotype has only a few counts. DNA for the CDR3: TGCGCCAGCACCCCGAGTGGACAGGGGTCGGAGACCCAGTACTTC. Protein sequence: CASTPSGQGSETQYF. This chain links TRBV5-1 with TRBJ2-5; 9 nucleotides agree with TRBD1. The CDR3 totals 15 residues. V shed 6 bases and J 5 bases; nucleotides not matched to a gene: 11. Germline V CDR1 and CDR2: SGHRS, YFSETQ.